The following is a TCR beta chain sequence with its context. Its antigen is currently unknown. 60 Vbeta and 13 Jbeta primers were used in PCR. The data were produced by immunoSEQ multiplex PCR, yet TCRdb's version contains in-frame clones alone and is incomplete. This sample has about 43,000 clones, with approximately 57% found just once. The CDR3 is made up of 13 amino acids. CDR1 and CDR2 from the germline V gene are GTSNPN and SVGIG (reference sequence). Trimming left V 4 bases short and J 0 bases short, with 9 bases between. These data come from a study of cytomegalovirus exposure and HLA in healthy donors. Study-level points and caveats: A later analysis found common viral pathogens apparently linked to several of the most significant clusters. Within an earlier analysis, most TCR beta V segments proved productive either about 87% or about 30% of the time.

Material for sequencing was PBMCs. This TCR was recovered from a man in his 60s in good health and CMV-seropositive. The chain joins TRBV30 to TRBJ1-1; no clear D. CDR3 residues: CAWKRELNTEAFF. Written as DNA, the CDR3 is TGTGCCTGGAAGAGGGAATTGAACACTGAAGCTTTCTTT.